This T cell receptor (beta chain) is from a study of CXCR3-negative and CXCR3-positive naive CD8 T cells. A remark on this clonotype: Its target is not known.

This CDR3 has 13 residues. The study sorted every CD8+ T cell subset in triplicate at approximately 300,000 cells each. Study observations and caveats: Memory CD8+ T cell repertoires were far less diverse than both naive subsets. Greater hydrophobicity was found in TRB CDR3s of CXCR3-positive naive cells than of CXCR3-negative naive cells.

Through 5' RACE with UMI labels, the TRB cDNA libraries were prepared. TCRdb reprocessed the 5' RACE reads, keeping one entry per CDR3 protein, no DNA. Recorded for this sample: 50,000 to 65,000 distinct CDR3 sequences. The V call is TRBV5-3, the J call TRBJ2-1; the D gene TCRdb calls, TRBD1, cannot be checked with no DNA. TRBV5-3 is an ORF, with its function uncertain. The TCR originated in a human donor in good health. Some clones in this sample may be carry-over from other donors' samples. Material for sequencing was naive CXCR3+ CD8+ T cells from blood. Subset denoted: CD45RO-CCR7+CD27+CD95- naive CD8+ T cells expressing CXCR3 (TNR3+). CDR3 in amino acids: CARSHDRSNEQFF.